This T cell receptor (beta chain) was identified in a study of T cell responses to AZD1222 COVID-19 vaccine. Study-wide findings and caveats: Vaccine-associated CD4 TCRs spanned spike, dominant at 160-218 and 743-854. Only 6 or 7 people who got AZD1222 tested seropositive at baseline.

In regard to this clone: The antigen is not known.

The protocol was immunoSEQ multiplex PCR, while the TCRdb copy is restricted to in-frame clones and leaves out a portion. This table holds approximately 150,000 clones, around 93% found once. Germline values: CDR1 MNHEY, CDR2 SVGAGI. The V end was cut by 0 bases, the J end by 2 bases, with 14 bases between. The CDR3 has 16 residues. The TCR comes from an adult in good health. The specimen comprised peripheral blood, sampled on day 0 of AZD1222 vaccination. The chain links TRBV6-5 to TRBJ2-7; D is tentatively TRBD1 or TRBD2 (5 bases each). CDR3: CASSYSGWGFTYEQYF. CDR3 bases: TGTGCCAGCAGTTACTCAGGTTGGGGGTTTACCTACGAGCAGTACTTC.